This is a list of T cell receptor beta chains from one sample in a study of blood T cell repertoires in COVID-19. Assay used: immunoSEQ multiplex PCR; TCRdb lists only in-frame clones, some missing. The sample yields under 250,000 clones, around four fifths seen once. Material for sequencing was PBMCs or T cells enriched from blood (not recorded which). All receptors come from a woman aged 40 to 50 who had been exposed to COVID-19. Each CDR3 is given with its conserved first and last residue. The order of the fields is CDR3 length, V gene, J gene, D gene, clone size, CDR3 protein, CDR3 DNA. The D gene is left open where the match is weak. The size field is filled for only some rows; it gives once, few, many or a size class.

CDR3 length: 15; V gene: TRBV4-2; J gene: TRBJ1-2; D gene: TRBD1; clone size: -; CDR3 protein: CASSQGQGTNYGYTF; CDR3 DNA: TGTGCCAGCAGCCAAGGACAGGGGACTAACTATGGCTACACCTTC
CDR3 length: 15; V gene: TRBV5-8; J gene: TRBJ1-1; D gene: TRBD1; clone size: few; CDR3 protein: CASSNTRQGGTEAFF; CDR3 DNA: TGTGCCAGCAGCAACACTCGACAGGGCGGCACTGAAGCTTTCTTT
CDR3 length: 15; V gene: TRBV5-1; J gene: TRBJ2-7; D gene: TRBD1; clone size: -; CDR3 protein: CASSPAGDRGYEQYF; CDR3 DNA: TGCGCCAGCAGCCCGGCTGGGGACAGGGGCTACGAGCAGTACTTC
CDR3 length: 16; V gene: TRBV5-4; J gene: TRBJ1-1; D gene: -; clone size: -; CDR3 protein: CASSPGGTWGNTEAFF; CDR3 DNA: TGTGCCAGCAGCCCGGGTGGGACATGGGGTAACACTGAAGCTTTCTTT
CDR3 length: 14; V gene: TRBV2; J gene: TRBJ2-7; D gene: TRBD1; clone size: -; CDR3 protein: CASSPTGESYEQYF; CDR3 DNA: TGTGCCAGCAGCCCGACAGGGGAATCCTACGAGCAGTACTTC
CDR3 length: 13; V gene: TRBV28; J gene: TRBJ1-1; D gene: -; clone size: -; CDR3 protein: CASSREVNTEAFF; CDR3 DNA: TGTGCCAGCAGCCGAGAGGTCAACACTGAAGCTTTCTTT
CDR3 length: 15; V gene: TRBV19; J gene: TRBJ2-3; D gene: TRBD1; clone size: -; CDR3 protein: CASSRVDRAADTQYF; CDR3 DNA: TGTGCCAGTAGTAGAGTCGACAGGGCTGCAGATACGCAGTATTTT
CDR3 length: 15; V gene: TRBV3-1/TRBV3-2; J gene: TRBJ2-2; D gene: -; clone size: -; CDR3 protein: CASSHDSSAAGELFF; CDR3 DNA: TGTGCCAGCAGCCATGACTCCTCTGCAGCCGGGGAGCTGTTTTTT
CDR3 length: 15; V gene: TRBV7-9; J gene: TRBJ1-1; D gene: -; clone size: -; CDR3 protein: CASSSIAGRQSEAFF; CDR3 DNA: TGTGCCAGCAGCTCAATAGCGGGACGGCAAAGCGAGGCTTTCTTT
CDR3 length: 11; V gene: TRBV20-1; J gene: TRBJ1-3; D gene: -; clone size: -; CDR3 protein: CSAPRGNTIYF; CDR3 DNA: TGCAGTGCCCCCCGTGGAAACACCATATATTTT
CDR3 length: 15; V gene: TRBV19; J gene: TRBJ2-2; D gene: TRBD1; clone size: -; CDR3 protein: CATRADRGHTGELFF; CDR3 DNA: TGTGCCACCAGGGCCGACAGGGGCCACACCGGGGAGCTGTTTTTT
CDR3 length: 14; V gene: TRBV6-5; J gene: TRBJ1-2; D gene: -; clone size: -; CDR3 protein: CASSPTTGRYGYTF; CDR3 DNA: TGTGCCAGCAGCCCCACCACAGGGCGCTATGGCTACACCTTC
CDR3 length: 14; V gene: TRBV27; J gene: TRBJ1-4; D gene: TRBD1; clone size: -; CDR3 protein: CASTGGESGEKLFF; CDR3 DNA: TGTGCCAGCACAGGGGGCGAGTCGGGAGAAAAACTGTTTTTT
CDR3 length: 15; V gene: TRBV11-2; J gene: TRBJ2-3; D gene: -; clone size: -; CDR3 protein: CASSLDAGAADTQYF; CDR3 DNA: TGTGCCAGCAGCTTAGACGCAGGGGCGGCAGATACGCAGTATTTT
CDR3 length: 14; V gene: TRBV15; J gene: TRBJ1-2; D gene: -; clone size: -; CDR3 protein: CATSAGRILYGYTF; CDR3 DNA: TGTGCCACCAGCGCGGGGCGTATCCTCTATGGCTACACCTTC
CDR3 length: 15; V gene: TRBV5-1; J gene: TRBJ1-6; D gene: -; clone size: -; CDR3 protein: CASSPLGEANSPLHF; CDR3 DNA: TGCGCCAGCAGCCCCCTCGGGGAGGCGAATTCACCCCTCCACTTT
CDR3 length: 15; V gene: TRBV18; J gene: TRBJ2-7; D gene: -; clone size: -; CDR3 protein: CASSASGNVAYEQYF; CDR3 DNA: TGTGCCAGCTCCGCGAGCGGAAACGTCGCCTACGAGCAGTACTTC
CDR3 length: 20; V gene: TRBV19; J gene: TRBJ1-5; D gene: TRBD1; clone size: -; CDR3 protein: CASSMRRPGQGGNSNQPQHF; CDR3 DNA: TGTGCCAGTAGTATGAGAAGACCGGGACAGGGAGGGAATAGCAATCAGCCCCAGCATTTT
CDR3 length: 14; V gene: TRBV7-3; J gene: TRBJ2-1; D gene: TRBD1; clone size: -; CDR3 protein: CASSRTGVSNEQFF; CDR3 DNA: TGTGCCAGCAGCAGAACAGGGGTGAGCAATGAGCAGTTCTTC
CDR3 length: 13; V gene: TRBV7-2; J gene: TRBJ2-5; D gene: -; clone size: -; CDR3 protein: CASSPGPGETQYF; CDR3 DNA: TGTGCCAGCAGCCCCGGGCCGGGGGAGACCCAGTACTTC
CDR3 length: 14; V gene: TRBV30; J gene: TRBJ2-2; D gene: TRBD1; clone size: -; CDR3 protein: CATSGTVNTGELFF; CDR3 DNA: TGTGCCACATCCGGGACAGTAAACACCGGGGAGCTGTTTTTT
CDR3 length: 15; V gene: TRBV27; J gene: TRBJ1-4; D gene: -; clone size: -; CDR3 protein: CASKFTQVTNEKLFF; CDR3 DNA: TGTGCCAGTAAATTCACACAGGTTACTAATGAAAAACTGTTTTTT
CDR3 length: 11; V gene: TRBV2; J gene: TRBJ1-2; D gene: -; clone size: -; CDR3 protein: CASSESAGYTF; CDR3 DNA: TGTGCCAGCAGTGAAAGCGCTGGCTACACCTTC
CDR3 length: 16; V gene: TRBV7-2; J gene: TRBJ1-2; D gene: TRBD1; clone size: once; CDR3 protein: CASSSYSAGGLDGYTF; CDR3 DNA: TGTGCCAGCTCGTCCTACTCGGCAGGGGGATTAGACGGCTACACCTTC
CDR3 length: 16; V gene: TRBV7-2; J gene: TRBJ2-3; D gene: TRBD2; clone size: -; CDR3 protein: CASSTTSGGARDTQYF; CDR3 DNA: TGTGCCAGCAGTACCACTAGCGGGGGGGCCAGAGATACGCAGTATTTT
CDR3 length: 14; V gene: TRBV5-1; J gene: TRBJ1-4; D gene: -; clone size: -; CDR3 protein: CASSMDGDNEKLFF; CDR3 DNA: TGCGCCAGCAGCATGGACGGAGATAATGAAAAACTGTTTTTT
CDR3 length: 14; V gene: TRBV28; J gene: TRBJ1-5; D gene: -; clone size: once; CDR3 protein: CASRPQGLNQPQHF; CDR3 DNA: TGTGCCAGCAGACCACAGGGTCTTAATCAGCCCCAGCATTTT
CDR3 length: 16; V gene: TRBV5-1; J gene: TRBJ2-5; D gene: TRBD2; clone size: -; CDR3 protein: CASSANTLAGVPIWHF; CDR3 DNA: TGCGCCAGCAGCGCGAACACCCTAGCGGGGGTCCCAATTTGGCACTTC
CDR3 length: 15; V gene: TRBV30; J gene: TRBJ2-3; D gene: -; clone size: -; CDR3 protein: CACLKAAGVPDTQYF; CDR3 DNA: TGTGCCTGTTTAAAGGCGGCAGGGGTCCCAGATACGCAGTATTTT
CDR3 length: 13; V gene: TRBV7-3; J gene: TRBJ1-1; D gene: -; clone size: few; CDR3 protein: CASSFSGNTEAFF; CDR3 DNA: TGTGCCAGCAGCTTCTCAGGGAACACTGAAGCTTTCTTT
CDR3 length: 18; V gene: TRBV29-1; J gene: TRBJ1-6; D gene: -; clone size: -; CDR3 protein: CSVEGRALFYSYNSPLHF; CDR3 DNA: TGCAGCGTTGAAGGCAGGGCCCTGTTTTATTCCTATAATTCACCCCTCCACTTT
CDR3 length: 16; V gene: TRBV2; J gene: TRBJ1-6; D gene: -; clone size: -; CDR3 protein: CASSEGGVGSNSPLHF; CDR3 DNA: TGTGCCAGCAGTGAGGGAGGGGTGGGGTCCAATTCACCCCTCCACTTT
CDR3 length: 13; V gene: TRBV6-5; J gene: TRBJ2-5; D gene: -; clone size: -; CDR3 protein: CASSYLRGETQYF; CDR3 DNA: TGTGCCAGCAGTTACTTGCGGGGTGAGACCCAGTACTTC
CDR3 length: 12; V gene: TRBV9; J gene: TRBJ2-5; D gene: TRBD2; clone size: -; CDR3 protein: CASSAGRETQYF; CDR3 DNA: TGTGCCAGCAGCGCCGGGAGGGAGACCCAGTACTTC
CDR3 length: 15; V gene: TRBV7-9; J gene: TRBJ2-7; D gene: -; clone size: few; CDR3 protein: CASSSRVGATYEQYF; CDR3 DNA: TGTGCCAGCAGCTCCCGGGTAGGGGCCACCTACGAGCAGTACTTC
CDR3 length: 16; V gene: TRBV9; J gene: TRBJ1-4; D gene: TRBD1; clone size: -; CDR3 protein: CASSVGTGAANEKLFF; CDR3 DNA: TGTGCCAGCAGCGTAGGAACAGGGGCGGCTAATGAAAAACTGTTTTTT
CDR3 length: 13; V gene: TRBV27; J gene: TRBJ1-2; D gene: -; clone size: -; CDR3 protein: CASSSHGDYGYTF; CDR3 DNA: TGTGCCAGCAGTTCCCACGGGGACTATGGCTACACCTTC
CDR3 length: 16; V gene: TRBV7-2; J gene: TRBJ2-5; D gene: TRBD1; clone size: -; CDR3 protein: CASSLGGQGIGETQYF; CDR3 DNA: TGTGCCAGCAGCTTAGGGGGACAGGGGATTGGAGAGACCCAGTACTTC
CDR3 length: 14; V gene: TRBV6-5; J gene: TRBJ1-3; D gene: -; clone size: -; CDR3 protein: CASRTGTSGNTIYF; CDR3 DNA: TGTGCCAGCAGAACAGGGACCTCTGGAAACACCATATATTTT
CDR3 length: 14; V gene: TRBV6-5; J gene: TRBJ2-6; D gene: -; clone size: -; CDR3 protein: CASTSAGVANVLTF; CDR3 DNA: TGTGCCAGCACTTCCGCCGGGGTGGCCAACGTCCTGACTTTC
CDR3 length: 15; V gene: TRBV9; J gene: TRBJ2-7; D gene: -; clone size: -; CDR3 protein: CASSLLGQGSYEQYF; CDR3 DNA: TGTGCCAGCAGCTTACTAGGCCAGGGGTCCTACGAGCAGTACTTC
CDR3 length: 15; V gene: TRBV2; J gene: TRBJ2-6; D gene: -; clone size: -; CDR3 protein: CASSSTGTGANVLTF; CDR3 DNA: TGTGCCAGCAGCTCTACAGGGACTGGGGCCAACGTCCTGACTTTC
CDR3 length: 15; V gene: TRBV10-3; J gene: TRBJ2-1; D gene: -; clone size: -; CDR3 protein: CAISDPLGVRNEQFF; CDR3 DNA: TGTGCCATCAGTGATCCCCTCGGGGTCCGTAATGAGCAGTTCTTC
CDR3 length: 15; V gene: TRBV9; J gene: TRBJ1-2; D gene: TRBD1; clone size: -; CDR3 protein: CASNVGQGSDYGYTF; CDR3 DNA: TGTGCCAGCAACGTAGGACAGGGGAGTGACTATGGCTACACCTTC
CDR3 length: 15; V gene: TRBV18; J gene: TRBJ1-4; D gene: -; clone size: -; CDR3 protein: CASSPPSEPSEKLFF; CDR3 DNA: TGTGCCAGCTCACCACCGAGTGAACCAAGTGAAAAACTGTTTTTT
CDR3 length: 16; V gene: TRBV15; J gene: TRBJ1-5; D gene: TRBD1; clone size: once; CDR3 protein: CATSRDRGWPDQPQHF; CDR3 DNA: TGTGCCACCAGCAGAGACAGGGGGTGGCCTGATCAGCCCCAGCATTTT
CDR3 length: 14; V gene: TRBV29-1; J gene: TRBJ1-2; D gene: TRBD1; clone size: once; CDR3 protein: CSVEVRTGGYGYTF; CDR3 DNA: TGCAGCGTTGAAGTTAGGACAGGGGGCTATGGCTACACCTTC
CDR3 length: 14; V gene: TRBV7-3; J gene: TRBJ1-2; D gene: TRBD1; clone size: -; CDR3 protein: CASSSGQGESGYTF; CDR3 DNA: TGTGCCAGCAGCTCGGGACAGGGGGAAAGTGGCTACACCTTC
CDR3 length: 13; V gene: TRBV5-1; J gene: TRBJ2-7; D gene: -; clone size: -; CDR3 protein: CASSRIAGYEQYF; CDR3 DNA: TGCGCCAGCAGCAGGATCGCAGGGTACGAGCAGTACTTC
CDR3 length: 17; V gene: TRBV27; J gene: TRBJ2-2; D gene: -; clone size: -; CDR3 protein: CASSSPGLQGSTGELFF; CDR3 DNA: TGTGCCAGCAGTTCCCCGGGGCTACAGGGATCCACCGGGGAGCTGTTTTTT
CDR3 length: 12; V gene: TRBV21-1; J gene: TRBJ1-4; D gene: -; clone size: -; CDR3 protein: CASEGYQEKLFF; CDR3 DNA: TGTGCCAGCGAGGGATATCAGGAAAAACTGTTTTTT
CDR3 length: 14; V gene: TRBV4-1; J gene: TRBJ1-2; D gene: TRBD1; clone size: -; CDR3 protein: CASSHSTGTGGYTF; CDR3 DNA: TGCGCCAGCAGCCACTCAACAGGGACAGGGGGCTACACCTTC
CDR3 length: 14; V gene: TRBV7-2; J gene: TRBJ1-4; D gene: -; clone size: -; CDR3 protein: CASSLARINEKLFF; CDR3 DNA: TGTGCCAGCAGCTTAGCGCGGATTAATGAAAAACTGTTTTTT